This TCR delta chain was sequenced for a study of gamma-delta T cells after stem cell transplantation. CDR1 is GEAIGNYY and CDR2 is EKD in the germline V gene. V gave up 9 bases and J gave up 4 bases, with 23 bases separating them. CDR3 length: 15 amino acids. TCRdb re-processed the RT-PCR reads using CATT. The sample records approximately 2,500 delta-chain clones, roughly 1.6% being singletons. Sample share makes this clone medium-sized. Given a much more abundant clone one base away, this may be a read error. Sequences were obtained from gamma-delta T cells. The chain has TRDV2 and TRDJ1; D is possibly TRDD3 (5 bases). This clonotype was sampled from a human donor. It is not recorded whose cells these are; they may come from a transplant donor. The CDR3 is CARLNLLENRDKLIF. CDR3 nucleotide sequence: TGTGCCCGTCTAAATTTACTGGAGAACCGCGATAAACTCATCTTT.